These T cell receptor beta chains were read from a single sample in a study of cytomegalovirus exposure and HLA in healthy donors. Assay: immunoSEQ multiplex PCR; the TCRdb copy retains only in-frame clones and omits some. The sample consists of 150,000 to 200,000 clones, approximately 78% of them appearing once. Sample: PBMCs. These receptors were taken from a male donor in good health and CMV-seropositive. Each CDR3 is given with its conserved first and last residue. The D gene is left open where the match is weak. Size is stated for part of the rows, as once, few or many counts, or as a class when the clone is expanded.

clone_size d_call j_call v_call cdr3_nt cdr3_aa
- TRBD1 TRBJ1-2 TRBV5-6 TGTGCCAGCAGCTCCGGACAGGGTATGGGTGGCTACACCTTC CASSSGQGMGGYTF
few TRBD1 TRBJ1-4 TRBV30 TGTGCCTGGAGTGGAGGGGACAGGGGAGAAAAACTGTTTTTT CAWSGGDRGEKLFF
- TRBD1 TRBJ1-2 TRBV28 TGTGCCAGCAGTTTGGGACAGAGCGACTATGGCTACACCTTC CASSLGQSDYGYTF
- - TRBJ1-2 TRBV7-9 TGTGCCAGCACCTCCAAAGTGGGCCAGCCGGACACCTTC CASTSKVGQPDTF
- TRBD2 TRBJ2-1 TRBV6-4 TGTGCCAGCAGTGACGTAGCGGGGGGGCCCTATGAGCAGTTCTTC CASSDVAGGPYEQFF
- TRBD1 TRBJ1-3 TRBV5-1 TGCGCCAGCAGCTCCAGACAGGGTGCGGACACCATATATTTT CASSSRQGADTIYF
- TRBD1 TRBJ2-2 TRBV18 TGTGCCAGCTTCTTCTCCCCGGGACAGGGTGGAACCGGGGAGCTGTTTTTT CASFFSPGQGGTGELFF
- TRBD2 TRBJ2-3 TRBV11-2 TGTGCCAGCAGCTTAGGTACTAGCGGGAGCACAGATACGCAGTATTTT CASSLGTSGSTDTQYF
- TRBD1 TRBJ1-4 TRBV28 TGTGCCAGTAATGAGGACAGGGATGAAAAACTGTTTTTT CASNEDRDEKLFF
- - TRBJ1-2 TRBV7-9 TGTGCCAGCAGCTCCTATGACAGGCCTGATGGCTACACCTTC CASSSYDRPDGYTF
once TRBD1 TRBJ1-4 TRBV5-1 TGCGCCAGCAGCGTCGGGGACAGGGTAAATGAAAAACTGTTTTTT CASSVGDRVNEKLFF
- TRBD1 TRBJ1-1 TRBV18 TGTGCCAGCTCTCCAACAGGGGGCGGAACTGAAGCTTTCTTT CASSPTGGGTEAFF
- - TRBJ1-1 TRBV7-6 TGTGCCAGCAGCTTAGGGGGTAGCGGGGGGGGTGAAGCTTTCTTT CASSLGGSGGGEAFF
- - TRBJ2-7 TRBV9 TGTGCCAGCAGCCTAAGGCCCCAGGACGAGCAGTACTTC CASSLRPQDEQYF
- - TRBJ2-1 TRBV5-1 TGCGCCAGCCGGATAACGGGGGAAATGAACAATGAGCAGTTCTTC CASRITGEMNNEQFF
- TRBD2 TRBJ2-3 TRBV10-1 TGCGCCAGCAGCATAGCGGGGGCTAGCACAGATACGCAGTATTTT CASSIAGASTDTQYF
- - TRBJ2-5 TRBV27 TGTGCCAGCAGTCCGACGGGGAGGGAGACCCAGTACTTC CASSPTGRETQYF
- TRBD2 TRBJ2-3 TRBV11-2 TGTGCCAGCAGCGGATCGACTAGCGGGAGAACAGATACGCAGTATTTT CASSGSTSGRTDTQYF
- TRBD2 TRBJ2-2 TRBV7-2 TGTGCCAGCAGCCTAGCGGGGGGTGCCGGGGAGCTGTTTTTT CASSLAGGAGELFF
- TRBD1 TRBJ1-1 TRBV9 TGTGCCAGCAGCGTAGAAGGGGGCTCCACTGAAGCTTTCTTT CASSVEGGSTEAFF
- - TRBJ1-5 TRBV18 TGTGCCAGCTCGCAGGCTGCCCTCAACAATCAGCCCCAGCATTTT CASSQAALNNQPQHF
- - TRBJ2-1 TRBV5-4 TGTGCCAGCAGCTTGGGAGGGCTCTCCTACAATGAGCAGTTCTTC CASSLGGLSYNEQFF
- - TRBJ2-2 TRBV19 TGTGCCAGTAGTATATCAATAGCGCAGACCGGGGAGCTGTTTTTT CASSISIAQTGELFF
- - TRBJ2-1 TRBV7-2 TGTGCCAGCAGCTTAGTTCCTAGCGTTGATAAGAATGAGCAGTTCTTC CASSLVPSVDKNEQFF
once - TRBJ1-3 TRBV6-6 TGTGCCAGCGCAGTCCCCTCTGGAAACACCATATATTTT CASAVPSGNTIYF
once TRBD2 TRBJ2-1 TRBV25-1 TGTGCCAGCAGTCCTAGCGGGACCCTCGATAAGGAGCAGTTCTTC CASSPSGTLDKEQFF
- TRBD1 TRBJ1-1 TRBV14 TGTGCCAGCAGCCAAGAGAAGACAGGGGGGAGTGAAGCTTTCTTT CASSQEKTGGSEAFF
once TRBD1 TRBJ2-7 TRBV7-6 TGTGCCAGCAGCTTCGACAGGGGATCCTACGAGCAGTACTTC CASSFDRGSYEQYF
- TRBD2 TRBJ2-7 TRBV12-5 TGTGCTAGTGGCTTGGGACTAGCGGGAGGGCCCCCCTACGAGCAGTACTTC CASGLGLAGGPPYEQYF
large TRBD1 TRBJ1-1 TRBV7-8 TGTGCCAGCAGCTTAGGGACAGGGATGAACACTGAAGCTTTCTTT CASSLGTGMNTEAFF
- - TRBJ2-3 TRBV27 TGTGCCAGCAGCGATAAAACAGCCTCAGATACGCAGTATTTT CASSDKTASDTQYF
- - TRBJ1-4 TRBV5-1 TGCGCCAGCAGTCCAGGTTCCTCAACTAATGAAAAACTGTTTTTT CASSPGSSTNEKLFF
- - TRBJ1-3 TRBV7-9 TGCGCCAGCAGCTTACGCGGGGAAAACACCATATATTTT CASSLRGENTIYF
- - TRBJ1-4 TRBV6-1 TGTGCCAGCAGTGAACAGCCGTTACAGGGTAGAGCGGAAAAACTGTTTTTT CASSEQPLQGRAEKLFF
- - TRBJ2-7 TRBV27 TGTGCCAGCAGTTTACGACTAGCCTACGAGCAGTACTTC CASSLRLAYEQYF
- - TRBJ2-7 TRBV7-2 TGTGCCAGCAGCCCATCCGGGAATCAGGTCTACGAGCAGTACTTC CASSPSGNQVYEQYF
- TRBD1 TRBJ2-7 TRBV18 TGTGCCAGCTCACCTCCGGGACAGACCTACGAGCAGTACTTC CASSPPGQTYEQYF
few TRBD1 TRBJ2-1 TRBV28 TGTGCCAGCAGTTTCAGCCCGACAGGGTACAATGAGCAGTTCTTC CASSFSPTGYNEQFF
- - TRBJ1-2 TRBV7-8 TGTGCCAGCAGCCCTACGGCGGGAGGCTACACCTTC CASSPTAGGYTF
- - TRBJ2-7 TRBV29-1 TGCAGCGTCCTAGCCGTGGAGCAGTACTTC CSVLAVEQYF
few - TRBJ2-7 TRBV19 TGTGCCAGTAGTCCGACAGCCACCCAGGGGGGGCAGTACTTC CASSPTATQGGQYF
- TRBD1 TRBJ1-1 TRBV18 TGTGCCAGCTCGGGACAGTCAAACACTGAAGCTTTCTTT CASSGQSNTEAFF
- - TRBJ2-5 TRBV5-6 TGTGCCAGCAGCTTTTTAGGGGTGGAGACCCAGTACTTC CASSFLGVETQYF
few - TRBJ2-2 TRBV4-3 TGCGCCAGCAGCCAAGTAGCGGGGGAGCTGTTTTTT CASSQVAGELFF
- TRBD1 TRBJ1-5 TRBV7-9 TGTGCCAGCAGCTCACAGGGGGCGAGCTCTAGTGCCCAGCATTTT CASSSQGASSSAQHF
- - TRBJ1-4 TRBV19 TGTGCCAGTAGTATGCCCAGAGGGAAAGAGGGTGAAAAACTGTTTTTT CASSMPRGKEGEKLFF
once TRBD1 TRBJ2-7 TRBV19 TGTGCCAGTAGCCGACAGGGGCCTTCCTACGAGCAGTACTTC CASSRQGPSYEQYF
- TRBD2 TRBJ2-1 TRBV7-2 TGTGCCAGCAGCTTAGCGGCAGCGGGAAACAATGAGCAGTTCTTC CASSLAAAGNNEQFF
few - TRBJ2-2 TRBV7-9 TGTGCCAGCACCCCCCTACTAGCTGCGAACACCGGGGAGCTGTTTTTT CASTPLLAANTGELFF
few - TRBJ2-2 TRBV10-1 TGCGCCAGCAGTGAGTACGGGAGAACGAACACCGGGGAGCTGTTTTTT CASSEYGRTNTGELFF
- TRBD1 TRBJ2-1 TRBV6-4 TGTGCCAGCAGCCCGGGACAGGGCCTCCCGCAGTTCTTC CASSPGQGLPQFF
- TRBD1 TRBJ2-7 TRBV7-9 TGTGCCAGCAGCCCACCCGCCGGCAGGGGGCAGTACGAGCAGTACTTC CASSPPAGRGQYEQYF
- - TRBJ1-2 TRBV6-5 TGTGCCAGCAGCCGCGGGGGGACCGGTTATGGCTACACCTTC CASSRGGTGYGYTF
- TRBD1 TRBJ1-2 TRBV4-1 TGCGCCAGCAGCCACCCAGGGGGGGGACAGGGGGCTTTAGAAGGCTACACCTTC CASSHPGGGQGALEGYTF
once TRBD1 TRBJ2-7 TRBV19 TGTGCCAGTAGTCAATACAGGGGGCGAAGCTACGAGCAGTACTTC CASSQYRGRSYEQYF
- TRBD2 TRBJ2-3 TRBV5-4 TGTGCCAGCAGTCCGAGGGGCGGCGGGGGGGCCCAGGGTACGCAGTATTTT CASSPRGGGGAQGTQYF